The 21 T cell receptor beta chains in this list originate from one sample, sequenced in a study of OX40 agonist ivuxolimab in advanced cancers. This table comes from immunoSEQ multiplex PCR, and its TCRdb copy is limited to in-frame clones, with some not included. This table holds some 83,000 clones, around 84% found once. The specimen comprised CD4+ or CD8+ T cells sorted from blood, sampled in a trial of the OX40 agonist ivuxolimab. The receptors come from an adult with an advanced solid tumor such as melanoma, head and neck, liver or kidney cancer.

CDR3 nucleotides: TGTGCCATCAGTGAGTCGAGGCAGGGTAATAGCAATCAGCCCCAGCATTTT. The encoded protein is CAISESRQGNSNQPQHF. The chain links TRBV10-3 to TRBJ1-5, with D maybe TRBD1 (5 bases). The CDR3 is 17 amino acids. Germline CDR1 and CDR2: ENHRY and SYGVKD. Trimming took 0 bases from V and 0 from J, leaving 12 bases between them.

This clone was found once. The chain recombines TRBV7-2 with TRBJ2-4; D ambiguous. Looked up from germline, CDR1 is SGHTA and CDR2 is FQGNSA. CDR3 length: 11 amino acids. The V end was cut by 5 bases, the J end by 3 bases, with 2 bases between. DNA for the CDR3: TGTGCCAGCAGCCGCAAAAACATTCAGTACTTC. The encoded protein is CASSRKNIQYF.

This chain connects TRBV5-1 to TRBJ2-3, with 7 bases aligning to TRBD1. The V gene end was trimmed by 0 bases and the J gene end by 1 base; junction bases not matched to a gene: 2. Germline CDR1 is SGHRS and CDR2 is YFSETQ. This CDR3 is 15 amino acids long. The CDR3 region has the DNA TGCGCCAGCAGCTTGGCAACAGGGGGCACAGATACGCAGTATTTT. Residues: CASSLATGGTDTQYF.

The V call is TRBV19, the J call TRBJ2-2, with D perhaps TRBD1 (5 bases). CDR1 LNHDA and CDR2 SQIVND come from the germline V gene (reference sequence). CDR3 length: 16 residues. The V gene lost 6 bases and the J gene lost 1 base, with 15 bases spanning the gap. The CDR3 coding sequence is TGTGCCAGTAGCTCGACAGTTACTCAGAACACCGGGGAGCTGTTTTTT. Protein product: CASSSTVTQNTGELFF.

This chain links TRBV19 with TRBJ2-3, with 14 positions matching TRBD2. This CDR3 region has 17 residues. Unmatched junction bases numbered 13, after V lost 10 bases and J lost 4 bases. In germline, CDR1 is LNHDA, CDR2 SQIVND (reference sequence). CDR3 residues: CATSAGTSGSGADTQYF. The CDR3 DNA is TGTGCCACCTCGGCCGGGACTAGCGGGAGTGGGGCAGATACGCAGTATTTT.

The gene calls are TRBV7-2 and TRBJ1-1; D is unclear. Trimming took off 3 bases at V and 1 base at J, with 6 bases between the two ends. The CDR3 sequence is 13 residues long. Germline V lookup: CDR1 SGHTA, CDR2 FQGNSA. CDR3 sequence reads: CASSLTPNTEAFF. The CDR3 region has the DNA TGTGCCAGCAGCTTGACTCCGAACACTGAAGCTTTCTTT.

V and J are TRBV11-2 and TRBJ1-3; no clear D. CDR3 size: 14 residues. Germline CDR1 is SGHAT and CDR2 is FQNNGV. Trimming removed 5 bases at V and 0 bases at J, with 8 bases between. The CDR3 is CASSPSSSGNTIYF. CDR3 sequence (DNA): TGTGCCAGCAGCCCGTCCAGCTCTGGAAACACCATATATTTT.

This chain connects TRBV21-1 to TRBJ1-2; the table's D call, TRBD1, has no DNA check behind it. TRBV21-1 is a pseudogene. The CDR3 is made up of 13 amino acids. CDR3 residues: CASSKQVYYGYTF. CDR3 coding DNA: TGTGCCAGCAGCAAACAGGTTTACTATGGCTACACCTTC.

The genes are TRBV15 and TRBJ2-5; 9 nucleotides align to TRBD1. CDR3 size: 16 residues. Germline CDR1 LNHNV, CDR2 YYDKDF (reference sequence). J gave up 5 bases and V 1 base, and 8 bases lay outside the gene matches. The CDR3 region has the DNA TGTGCCACCAGCAGAGTTACCGGGACAGGGTCGGAGACCCAGTACTTC. This sequence encodes CATSRVTGTGSETQYF.

The chain uses TRBV6-1 and TRBJ1-5; maybe TRBD1 (5 bases). Germline V gene data show CDR1 as MNHNS and CDR2 as SASEGT. Trimming left V 0 bases short and J 7 bases short, with 19 bases between. The CDR3 runs 17 residues. CDR3 coding DNA: TGTGCCAGCAGTGAAGCGAGCGGGGGAAAATCGGAGCAGCCCCAGCATTTT. It encodes CASSEASGGKSEQPQHF.

The V call is TRBV7-3, the J call TRBJ1-5; 8 bases are shared with TRBD1. Germline CDR1 reads SGHTA; CDR2 reads FQGTGA. V shed 2 bases, J shed 7 bases, and the junction held 7 bases outside the gene matches. CDR3 length: 15 amino acids. Here the CDR3 DNA reads TGTGCCAGCAGCTTACACGGACAGGGTGGCCAGCCCCAGCATTTT. Protein sequence: CASSLHGQGGQPQHF. The whole variable domain, filled in from reference TRBV7-3 and TRBJ1-5, reads GAGVSQTPSNKVTEKGKYVELRCDPISGHTALYWYRQSLGQGPEFLIYFQGTGAADDSGLPNDRFFAVRPEGSVSTLKIQRTERGDSAVYLCASSLHGQGGQPQHFGDGTRLSIL.

The rearrangement joins TRBV27 to TRBJ2-1; TRBD1 aligns across 8 bases. The CDR3 consists of 17 residues. Per germline, CDR1 MNHEY and CDR2 SMNVEV (reference sequence). The junction had 17 bases not matched to a gene; V was cut back by 5 bases and J by 8 bases. The CDR3: CASSHGTGPTITDEQFF. CDR3 coding DNA: TGTGCCAGCAGTCATGGGACAGGCCCGACCATCACAGATGAGCAGTTCTTC.

The chain recombines TRBV5-1 with TRBJ2-6, with a tentative D call TRBD1 (5 bases). The CDR3 totals 16 residues. Between the trimmed V and J ends, which lost 6 bases and 0 bases, there was a span of 13 bases. Germline lookup yields CDR1 SGHRS and CDR2 YFSETQ. CDR3 DNA: TGCGCCAGCAACGGACAAGCCAACTCTGGGGCCAACGTCCTGACTTTC. As protein: CASNGQANSGANVLTF.

This chain uses TRBV2 with TRBJ1-3; D is undetermined. V was clipped by 7 bases and J by 7 bases, with 14 bases between them. CDR1 is SNHLY, CDR2 FYNNEI, per germline. The CDR3 is 13 residues long. The CDR3: CASTLALRNTIYF. CDR3 nucleotide sequence: TGTGCCAGCACCCTCGCCCTGAGGAACACCATATATTTT.

V gene TRBV5-8 combines with J gene TRBJ1-4, with 8 positions matching TRBD1. There are 13 residues in the CDR3. The ends lost 6 bases at V and 8 bases at J; junction bases unmatched: 6. CDR1 and CDR2 (germline): SGHTS, YDEGEE. The CDR3 DNA sequence: TGTGCCAGCACCGGGACAGGCGGCGAAAAACTGTTTTTT. It translates to CASTGTGGEKLFF.

The V gene is TRBV9, the J gene TRBJ2-3; the D gene is possibly TRBD2 (5 bases). The CDR3 is 14 amino acids. V lost 1 base and J lost 2, with 8 bases in between. Germline V gene data show CDR1 as SGDLS and CDR2 as YYNGEE. This chain's CDR3 is CASSVRGSTDTQYF. The CDR3 region has the DNA TGTGCCAGCAGCGTAAGAGGGTCCACAGATACGCAGTATTTT.

Notes on this clone: The junction departs from germline at one end; a sequencing error may be responsible. V and J are TRBV5-1 and TRBJ2-7; perhaps D is TRBD1 or TRBD2 (5 bases each). The CDR3 runs to 13 residues. Germline loops: CDR1 SGHRS, CDR2 YFSETQ. CDR3 sequence reads: CASSLSGLGEQHF. In nucleotides, the CDR3 is TGCGCCAGCAGTCTATCGGGGCTTGGGGAGCAGCACTTC. Supplemented by reference TRBV5-1 and TRBJ2-7, the full variable domain reads KAGVTQTPRYLIKTRGQQVTLSCSPISGHRSVSWYQQTPGQGLQFLFEYFSETQRNKGNFPGRFSGRQFSNSRSEMNVSTLELGDSALYLCASSLSGLGEQHFGPGTRLTVT.

V gene TRBV6-5 combines with J gene TRBJ1-5, with unresolved D. Germline CDR1 MNHEY, CDR2 SVGAGI. V gave up 9 bases and J gave up 3 bases, with 9 bases separating them. The length of the CDR3 is 12 residues. The CDR3 loop is CASRTANQPQHF. CDR3 DNA sequence: TGTGCCAGTAGGACGGCCAATCAGCCCCAGCATTTT.

The chain is built from TRBV13 and TRBJ1-4, with D tentatively TRBD1 (5 bases). The V and J ends lost 4 bases and 7 bases respectively, with 13 bases between them. CDR3 length: 14 residues. CDR1 is PRHDT, CDR2 FYEKMQ, per germline (reference sequence). The CDR3 sequence is CASSSQGSGEKLFF. The CDR3 nucleotides are TGTGCCAGCAGCTCGCAGGGAAGCGGTGAAAAACTGTTTTTT.

The chain joins TRBV10-2 to TRBJ2-3; perhaps TRBD1 as D (6 bases). CDR3 length: 15 residues. V was cut by 2 bases and J by 3 bases, with 12 bases left in between. CDR1 and CDR2 from the germline V gene are WSHSY and SAAADI. As DNA, the CDR3 is TGCGCCAGCAGTGAGAGACAGGAATGGACAGATACGCAGTATTTT. Amino acids: CASSERQEWTDTQYF.

The J gene is TRBJ1-1, the V gene TRBV6-1; the D is unclear. The germline V and J ends were trimmed by 10 bases and 3 bases, with 15 bases remaining between them. This CDR3 has 13 amino acids. Germline V gene sequence: CDR1 MNHNS, CDR2 SASEGT. The CDR3 loop reads CATRVLLDTEAFF. The CDR3 region has the DNA TGTGCCACTAGAGTCCTGCTAGACACTGAAGCTTTCTTT.